What follows describes a single TCR beta chain. Its antigen is not identified. The sample originates from a study of cytomegalovirus exposure and HLA in healthy donors. Study-wide results and caveats: Previously analyzed data showed that most TCR beta V segments were productive at a frequency of about 87% or about 30%.

J lost 4 bases, V lost 3 bases, and 5 bases had no gene match. Germline loops: CDR1 SGHTA, CDR2 FQGNSA. The CDR3 is 14 amino acids. 13 Jbeta primers and 60 Vbeta primers were used for the PCR. Assay: immunoSEQ multiplex PCR; the TCRdb copy retains only in-frame clones and omits some. The sample records 110,000 or so clones, over 70% being singletons. The clonotype originates from a woman in her thirties or forties in good health and CMV-seropositive. This chain uses TRBV7-2 with TRBJ2-7; 8 nucleotides agree with TRBD1. Material: PBMCs. CDR3: CASSLNRGRYEQYF. Here the CDR3 DNA reads TGTGCCAGCAGCTTGAACAGGGGGAGGTACGAGCAGTACTTC.